The rows below give T cell receptor beta chains drawn from one sample of a study of T cells in Graves' hyperthyroidism and ophthalmopathy. Using its own MiXCR run on the multiplex PCR reads, TCRdb lists one record per CDR3 protein. The repertoire consists of 550,000 to 800,000 distinct CDR3 sequences, with roughly 17% occurring once and the leading ten covering about 16%. Sequencing was done on a sample of blood. These receptors were obtained from a middle-aged man with Graves' hyperthyroidism. CDR3s include the opening cysteine and the closing phenylalanine or tryptophan. D genes are given only for firm matches. Clone size appears in some rows only: once, few, many, or a class for an expanded clone.

v_gene: TRBV28
j_gene: TRBJ2-1
abundance: many
d_gene: -
CDR3nt: TGTGCCAGCAGTTTATGGACAGGGAGGGTTGAGCAGTTCTTC
CDR3aa: CASSLWTGRVEQFF

v_gene: TRBV19
j_gene: TRBJ2-1
abundance: few
d_gene: TRBD1
CDR3nt: TGTGCCAGTACCGGGACAGGGGGTTATTGGTCCTACAATGAGCAGTTCTTC
CDR3aa: CASTGTGGYWSYNEQFF

v_gene: TRBV5-6
j_gene: TRBJ1-2
abundance: many
d_gene: -
CDR3nt: TGTGCCAGCAGCTTGGTTCTCCCGACTTACTATGGCTACACCTTC
CDR3aa: CASSLVLPTYYGYTF

v_gene: TRBV7-3
j_gene: TRBJ2-3
abundance: many
d_gene: -
CDR3nt: TGTGCCAGCAGCCCCTACGGACACACAGATACGCAGTATTTT
CDR3aa: CASSPYGHTDTQYF

v_gene: TRBV6-1
j_gene: TRBJ2-5
abundance: many
d_gene: -
CDR3nt: TGTGCCAGCAGTCTTAGATACGCACGGGAGACCCAGTACTTC
CDR3aa: CASSLRYARETQYF

v_gene: TRBV7-9
j_gene: TRBJ1-1
abundance: once
d_gene: -
CDR3nt: TGTGCCAGCAGCGCCCCTTGGGACACTGAAGCTTTCTTT
CDR3aa: CASSAPWDTEAFF

v_gene: TRBV11-2
j_gene: TRBJ2-1
abundance: many
d_gene: -
CDR3nt: TGTGCCAGCAGCTCGATCACAGGCAATGAGCAGTTCTTC
CDR3aa: CASSSITGNEQFF

v_gene: TRBV28
j_gene: TRBJ1-1
abundance: many
d_gene: -
CDR3nt: TGTGCCAGCAGTTTTATGTGGACGGAAGCTTTCTTT
CDR3aa: CASSFMWTEAFF

v_gene: TRBV28
j_gene: TRBJ1-1
abundance: many
d_gene: -
CDR3nt: TGTGCCAGCAGTACCTCGTTTGCAGGGAAGAACACTGAAGCTTTCTTT
CDR3aa: CASSTSFAGKNTEAFF

v_gene: TRBV28
j_gene: TRBJ2-7
abundance: many
d_gene: -
CDR3nt: TGTGCCAGCAGCCAAAACCACGAGCAGTACTTC
CDR3aa: CASSQNHEQYF

v_gene: TRBV18
j_gene: TRBJ1-5
abundance: many
d_gene: -
CDR3nt: TGTGCCAGCAGTCCGCAGGGTTATAGCAATCAGCCCCAGCATTTT
CDR3aa: CASSPQGYSNQPQHF

v_gene: TRBV6-1
j_gene: TRBJ2-2
abundance: -
d_gene: TRBD1
CDR3nt: TGTGCCAGCACCAACCGGGACAGGACATCCGGGGAGCTGTTTTTT
CDR3aa: CASTNRDRTSGELFF

v_gene: TRBV30
j_gene: TRBJ2-5
abundance: many
d_gene: -
CDR3nt: TGTGCCTGGAGTGTACGAGGCGCGGAGACCCAGTACTTC
CDR3aa: CAWSVRGAETQYF

v_gene: TRBV3-1
j_gene: TRBJ2-1
abundance: -
d_gene: -
CDR3nt: TGTGCCAGCAGCTACACATGGGGGACCGGCAATGAGCAGTTCTTC
CDR3aa: CASSYTWGTGNEQFF

v_gene: TRBV12-3/TRBV12-4
j_gene: TRBJ2-7
abundance: many
d_gene: -
CDR3nt: TGTGCCAGCAGTTTCGTGGGATTCCACGAGCAGTACTTC
CDR3aa: CASSFVGFHEQYF

v_gene: TRBV11-2
j_gene: TRBJ2-1
abundance: many
d_gene: TRBD2
CDR3nt: TGTGCCAGCAGCTTAGATAGACTAGCGGGGGGTAATGAGCAGTTCTTC
CDR3aa: CASSLDRLAGGNEQFF

v_gene: TRBV2
j_gene: TRBJ2-2
abundance: many
d_gene: TRBD2
CDR3nt: TGTGCCAGGGCCGGGACTAGCCACACCGGGGAGCTGTTTTTT
CDR3aa: CARAGTSHTGELFF

v_gene: TRBV27
j_gene: TRBJ2-1
abundance: many
d_gene: -
CDR3nt: TGTGCCAGCAGTTTGACCACGAGGAATGAGCAGTTCTTC
CDR3aa: CASSLTTRNEQFF

v_gene: TRBV10-2
j_gene: TRBJ1-3
abundance: many
d_gene: -
CDR3nt: TGCGCCAGCAGTGAACAGGGTTTTGGAAACACCATATATTTT
CDR3aa: CASSEQGFGNTIYF

v_gene: TRBV6-1
j_gene: TRBJ2-7
abundance: many
d_gene: -
CDR3nt: TGTGCCAGCAGTATAAACCGAGCCTCCTACGAGCAGTACTTC
CDR3aa: CASSINRASYEQYF

v_gene: TRBV20-1
j_gene: TRBJ2-2
abundance: few
d_gene: TRBD2
CDR3nt: TGCAGTGCTAGGCCGGGACTAGACACCGGGGAGCTGTTTTTT
CDR3aa: CSARPGLDTGELFF

v_gene: TRBV11-2
j_gene: TRBJ2-1
abundance: many
d_gene: TRBD1
CDR3nt: TGTGCCAGCAGCTCCATCACAGGGGGGCGGGATCGCTTCTACAATGAGCAGTTCTTC
CDR3aa: CASSSITGGRDRFYNEQFF

v_gene: TRBV6-6
j_gene: TRBJ1-6
abundance: many
d_gene: -
CDR3nt: TGTGCCAGCAGTTACATAACGGCTAACCCCTCACCCCTCCACTTT
CDR3aa: CASSYITANPSPLHF

v_gene: TRBV6-6
j_gene: TRBJ2-2
abundance: -
d_gene: -
CDR3nt: TGTGCCAGCAGTTACCCATCAGGGGCCACCGGGGAGCTGTTTTTT
CDR3aa: CASSYPSGATGELFF

v_gene: TRBV28
j_gene: TRBJ2-1
abundance: -
d_gene: TRBD1
CDR3nt: TGTGCCAGCGCCCCCGCGGACAGGTTCTACAATGAGCAGTTCTTC
CDR3aa: CASAPADRFYNEQFF

v_gene: TRBV18
j_gene: TRBJ1-2
abundance: many
d_gene: -
CDR3nt: TGTGCCAGCAGCCCGACAGAGAACTATGGCTACACCTTC
CDR3aa: CASSPTENYGYTF

v_gene: TRBV3-1
j_gene: TRBJ1-3
abundance: few
d_gene: -
CDR3nt: TGTGCCAGCAGCCGATTTTGGGACAAAAGGGCTAGTACTGGAAACACCATATATTTT
CDR3aa: CASSRFWDKRASTGNTIYF

v_gene: TRBV11-2
j_gene: TRBJ2-5
abundance: many
d_gene: -
CDR3nt: TGTGCCAGCAGCTTAAGACTAGGCCAAGAGACCCAGTACTTC
CDR3aa: CASSLRLGQETQYF

v_gene: TRBV7-8
j_gene: TRBJ2-1
abundance: many
d_gene: TRBD1
CDR3nt: TGTGCCAGCAGCATACCACAGGGGCCGTCCTACAATGAGCAGTTCTTC
CDR3aa: CASSIPQGPSYNEQFF

v_gene: TRBV28
j_gene: TRBJ2-6
abundance: -
d_gene: TRBD2
CDR3nt: TGTGCCAGCACCCCCCTGCTGTTACTAGCGGGAGTGGGTGGGGCCGACGTCCTGACTTTC
CDR3aa: CASTPLLLLAGVGGADVLTF

v_gene: TRBV4-3
j_gene: TRBJ2-5
abundance: few
d_gene: -
CDR3nt: TGCGCCAGCAGCCAATTTAGCGGCGGGGAGACCCAGTACTTC
CDR3aa: CASSQFSGGETQYF

v_gene: TRBV5-6
j_gene: TRBJ2-2
abundance: many
d_gene: -
CDR3nt: TGTGCCAGCAGCGGGAGTCAGGGATCCGGGGAGCTGTTTTTT
CDR3aa: CASSGSQGSGELFF

v_gene: TRBV6-4
j_gene: TRBJ1-5
abundance: many
d_gene: TRBD1
CDR3nt: TGTGCCAGCCCAACGAACCCGGGACAGAAGTATAGCAATCAGCCCCAGCATTTT
CDR3aa: CASPTNPGQKYSNQPQHF

v_gene: TRBV27
j_gene: TRBJ1-5
abundance: many
d_gene: -
CDR3nt: TGTGCCAGCAGTTGGGCCCTCTCTCAGCCCCAGCATTTT
CDR3aa: CASSWALSQPQHF

v_gene: TRBV24-1
j_gene: TRBJ2-2
abundance: many
d_gene: -
CDR3nt: TGTGCCACCAGGACAGCTATGACCACCGGGGAGCTGTTTTTT
CDR3aa: CATRTAMTTGELFF

v_gene: TRBV7-2
j_gene: TRBJ1-5
abundance: many
d_gene: TRBD1
CDR3nt: TGTGCCAGCAGCTTAGTACAGGGGGCACATCAGCCCCAGCATTTT
CDR3aa: CASSLVQGAHQPQHF

v_gene: TRBV29-1
j_gene: TRBJ2-5
abundance: few
d_gene: TRBD1
CDR3nt: TGCAGCGTAGCCCATACTGCGGACAGGCTCGAGACCCAGTACTTC
CDR3aa: CSVAHTADRLETQYF

v_gene: TRBV15
j_gene: TRBJ1-5
abundance: few
d_gene: -
CDR3nt: TGTGCCACCAGCAGAGAGGGGGTGGGCAATCAGCCCCAGCATTTT
CDR3aa: CATSREGVGNQPQHF

v_gene: TRBV29-1
j_gene: TRBJ2-3
abundance: -
d_gene: TRBD1
CDR3nt: TGCAGCGTTGAGGGGGTGGGACAGGGGGTGATAGATACGCAGTATTTT
CDR3aa: CSVEGVGQGVIDTQYF

v_gene: TRBV6-5
j_gene: TRBJ2-7
abundance: many
d_gene: -
CDR3nt: TGTGCCAGCAGTTACGTACAGGGTCTCTCCTACGAGCAGTACTTC
CDR3aa: CASSYVQGLSYEQYF

v_gene: TRBV5-5
j_gene: TRBJ2-5
abundance: many
d_gene: -
CDR3nt: TGTGCCAGCAGCCAGGCTACGGAGACCCAGTACTTC
CDR3aa: CASSQATETQYF

v_gene: TRBV7-9
j_gene: TRBJ2-5
abundance: few
d_gene: TRBD1
CDR3nt: TGTGCCAGCAGCTCTTGGACAGGGTGGGGAGAGACCCAGTACTTC
CDR3aa: CASSSWTGWGETQYF

v_gene: TRBV12-3/TRBV12-4
j_gene: TRBJ1-1
abundance: many
d_gene: -
CDR3nt: TGTGCCAGCAGTCTCCAGGGGATTCCTGAAGCTTTCTTT
CDR3aa: CASSLQGIPEAFF

v_gene: TRBV27
j_gene: TRBJ2-1
abundance: -
d_gene: -
CDR3nt: TGTGCCAGCAGGGGGGAGACTAGAATTGCCGATGAGCAGTTCTTC
CDR3aa: CASRGETRIADEQFF

v_gene: TRBV27
j_gene: TRBJ1-4
abundance: few
d_gene: -
CDR3nt: TGTGCCAGCAGTCACGATGAAAAACTGTTTTTT
CDR3aa: CASSHDEKLFF

v_gene: TRBV18
j_gene: TRBJ1-1
abundance: many
d_gene: -
CDR3nt: TGTGCCAGCTCACCAGGGAGCACTGAAGCTTTCTTT
CDR3aa: CASSPGSTEAFF

v_gene: TRBV9
j_gene: TRBJ2-5
abundance: -
d_gene: -
CDR3nt: TGTGCCAGCAGCCTGAGGCCGGGCGGGGAGACCCAGTACTTC
CDR3aa: CASSLRPGGETQYF

v_gene: TRBV2
j_gene: TRBJ1-5
abundance: many
d_gene: -
CDR3nt: TGTGCCAGCAGAGAAACAGTACCCAATCAGCCCCAGCATTTT
CDR3aa: CASRETVPNQPQHF

v_gene: TRBV20-1
j_gene: TRBJ2-7
abundance: -
d_gene: -
CDR3nt: TGCAGTGCTAGAGGGACCGGCTCCTACGAGCAGTACTTC
CDR3aa: CSARGTGSYEQYF

v_gene: TRBV6-5
j_gene: TRBJ2-3
abundance: -
d_gene: -
CDR3nt: TGTGCCAGCAGTTACCTGGTCCCCACAGATACGCAGTATTTT
CDR3aa: CASSYLVPTDTQYF

v_gene: TRBV9
j_gene: TRBJ2-1
abundance: few
d_gene: -
CDR3nt: TGTGCCAGCAGCGTAAGAGGGAGTGTCTACAATGAGCAGTTCTTC
CDR3aa: CASSVRGSVYNEQFF

v_gene: TRBV12-3/TRBV12-4
j_gene: TRBJ2-3
abundance: many
d_gene: -
CDR3nt: TGTGCCAGCAGTCCCTCCCTAGCAATAGATACGCAGTATTTT
CDR3aa: CASSPSLAIDTQYF

v_gene: TRBV24-1
j_gene: TRBJ1-1
abundance: many
d_gene: TRBD1
CDR3nt: TGTGCCACCAGTGATCCTGGTGGGACAGGGTCCTGCACTGAAGCTTTCTTT
CDR3aa: CATSDPGGTGSCTEAFF